This TCR beta chain is from a study of Ad26.COV2.S vaccination and SARS-CoV-2 variants. Study-wide results and caveats: Considerable breadth of spike-specific CD8+ and CD4+ T cell responses has reportedly been documented following vaccination. Total T cell responses, in the TCR breadth and depth analyses, may have been underestimated. Vaccine recipients surpassed placebo recipients in spike-specific TCR breadth. Participants given vaccine showed non-spike TCR breadth similar to that of placebo recipients.

With respect to this clone: Antigen: not known.

Profiling relied on immunoSEQ multiplex PCR, and the TCRdb table lists in-frame clones only, not all of them. The sample lists more than 150,000 clones; 87% were seen once. Trimming took off 4 bases at V and 7 bases at J, with 16 bases between the two ends. The CDR3 sequence is 15 residues long. Germline CDR1 is MNHEY and CDR2 is SMNVEV (reference sequence). The V gene is TRBV27, the J gene TRBJ2-2, with D maybe TRBD2 (6 bases). Sequencing used peripheral blood, obtained after recovery from COVID-19. This TCR was recovered from a human donor who had recovered from COVID-19. For the CDR3, the DNA is TGTGCCAGCAGTTCCTCCACGTTGCGGGACGGGGAGCTGTTTTTT. Amino acids: CASSSSTLRDGELFF.